This TCR beta chain was sequenced in a study of cytomegalovirus exposure and HLA in healthy donors. The germline V gene has CDR1 MNHNS and CDR2 SASEGT. Losses at the gene ends were 2 bases for V and 4 bases for J; bases not matched to a gene: 8. The CDR3 length is 18 residues. PCR amplification relied on 60 Vbeta primers (plus 13 Jbeta primers). The protocol was immunoSEQ multiplex PCR, while the TCRdb copy is restricted to in-frame clones and leaves out a portion. The profile shows about 190,000 clones, approximately 80% of them singletons. This clone was detected only once. This TCR came from a woman in her twenties or thirties in good health and CMV-seropositive. The sequenced sample consisted of PBMCs. The rearrangement uses TRBV6-1 and TRBJ2-5, with 15 bases that match TRBD2. CDR3 amino acids: CASSELRTSGGAGETQYF. In DNA, the CDR3 is TGTGCCAGCAGTGAACTCAGGACTAGCGGGGGGGCCGGAGAGACCCAGTACTTC.